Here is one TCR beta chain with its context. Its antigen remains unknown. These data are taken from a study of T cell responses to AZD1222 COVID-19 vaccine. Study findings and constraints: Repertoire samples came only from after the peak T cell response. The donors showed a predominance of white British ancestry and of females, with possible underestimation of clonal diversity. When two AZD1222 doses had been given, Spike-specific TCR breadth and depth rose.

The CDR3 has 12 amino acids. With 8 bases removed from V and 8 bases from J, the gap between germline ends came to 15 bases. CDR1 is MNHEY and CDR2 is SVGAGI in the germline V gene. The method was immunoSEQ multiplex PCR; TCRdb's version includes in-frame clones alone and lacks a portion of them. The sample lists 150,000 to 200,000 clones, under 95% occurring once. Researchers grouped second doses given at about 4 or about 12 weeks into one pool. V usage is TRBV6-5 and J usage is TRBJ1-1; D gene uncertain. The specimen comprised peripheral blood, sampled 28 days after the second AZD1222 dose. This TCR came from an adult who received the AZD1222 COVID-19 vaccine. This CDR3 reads CASPSETEEAFF. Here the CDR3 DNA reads TGTGCCAGCCCCTCCGAGACGGAAGAAGCTTTCTTT.